This TCR beta chain was recovered during a study of blood T cell repertoires in COVID-19. At the level of the study: Italy, Spain and the United States were the sources of the convalescent and acute COVID-19 samples. T cells, B-cell-depleted T cells, or PBMCs supplied cDNA or gDNA.

Data came from immunoSEQ multiplex PCR; TCRdb stores just in-frame clones and leaves some out. The table has fewer than 50,000 clones, roughly 82% seen once. Trimming took 6 bases from V and 1 from J, leaving 9 bases between them. CDR1 and CDR2 (germline): MNHEY, SVGAGI. The CDR3 runs 13 residues. The sample consisted of peripheral blood. This chain connects TRBV6-5 to TRBJ2-5, with D possibly TRBD2 on 6 matching bases. The source of this sequence is a human donor in a cohort sampled during active COVID-19. The CDR3 DNA is TGTGCCAGCAGATGGGGACTCCAAGAGACCCAGTACTTC. Translated, it gives CASRWGLQETQYF.